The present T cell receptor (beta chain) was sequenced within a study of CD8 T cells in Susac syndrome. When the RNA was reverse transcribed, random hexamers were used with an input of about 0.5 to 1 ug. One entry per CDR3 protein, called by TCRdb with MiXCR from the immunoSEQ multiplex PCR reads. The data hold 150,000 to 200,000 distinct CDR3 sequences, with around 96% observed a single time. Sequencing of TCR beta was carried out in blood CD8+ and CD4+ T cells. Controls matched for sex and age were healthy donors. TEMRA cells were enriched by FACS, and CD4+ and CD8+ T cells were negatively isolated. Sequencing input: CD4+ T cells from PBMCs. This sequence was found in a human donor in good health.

The CDR3 is CSVEDWGIRYNEQFF. The CDR3 DNA reads as TGCAGCGTTGAAGACTGGGGGATCAGGTACAATGAGCAGTTCTTC. V is TRBV29-1 and J is TRBJ2-1; TRBD1 or TRBD2 may be the D gene (5 bases each). Trimming left V 0 bases short and J 4 bases short, with 13 bases between. The CDR3 length is 15 residues. In germline, CDR1 is SQVTM, CDR2 ANQGSEA.